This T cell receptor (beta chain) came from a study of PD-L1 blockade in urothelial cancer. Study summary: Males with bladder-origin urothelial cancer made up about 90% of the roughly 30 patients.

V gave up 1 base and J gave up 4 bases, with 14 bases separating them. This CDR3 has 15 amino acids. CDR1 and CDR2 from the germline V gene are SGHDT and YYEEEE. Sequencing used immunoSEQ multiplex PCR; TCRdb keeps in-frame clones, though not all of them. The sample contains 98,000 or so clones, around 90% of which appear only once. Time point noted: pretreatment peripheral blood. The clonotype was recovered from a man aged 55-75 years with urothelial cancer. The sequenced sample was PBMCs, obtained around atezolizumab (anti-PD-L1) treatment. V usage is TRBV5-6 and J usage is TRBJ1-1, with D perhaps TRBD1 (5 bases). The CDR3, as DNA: TGTGCCAGCAGCTTGCGTCGGGGGAGGGGCACTGAAGCTTTCTTT. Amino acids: CASSLRRGRGTEAFF.